This T cell receptor beta chain stems from a study of a mutant IDH1 vaccine in newly diagnosed glioma. Looking at the study overall: Beginning 4-6 weeks after radiotherapy alone, or with temozolomide cycles, vaccination took place. Earlier care involved radiotherapy, temozolomide, or both, and the majority received both. The treated population exhibited a male proportion of around 62%, a female proportion of approximately 38%, and a mean age of around 40 years.

Time point denoted: week 35, safety follow-up. Topical imiquimod was applied with each vaccine dose, which held 300 ug of mutant IDH1 20-mer peptide. Produced via immunoSEQ multiplex PCR; TCRdb's table is partial and in-frame only. The sample holds about 50,000 clones, 80% to 90% seen once. This clone appeared once. No antigen is known for it. The CDR3 runs 13 residues. Losses at the gene ends were 11 bases for V and 5 bases for J; bases not matched to a gene: 9. CDR1 and CDR2 (germline): MNHEY, SMNVEV (reference sequence). This chain links TRBV27 with TRBJ1-5; TRBD1 aligns across 7 bases. The receptor was derived from a woman under 30 with glioma. The sample was PBMCs, taken from a glioma patient whose treatment included an IDH1 peptide vaccine. CDR3 amino acids: CASRDRAYQPQHF. CDR3 DNA sequence: TGTGCCTCAAGAGACAGGGCTTATCAGCCCCAGCATTTT.